This T cell receptor (beta chain) was recorded in a study of blood T cell repertoires in COVID-19 (dated by TCRdb to the early 2020s). With regard to the full study: Samples from collaborators originated in the United States, Italy and Spain and spanned both the acute and convalescent phases of COVID-19. The prospective study material was composed of cDNA or gDNA derived from T cells, B-cell-depleted T cells, or PBMCs. The dataset comprised deeply sampled blood TCRbeta repertoires from subjects exposed to, actively infected with, or recovered from COVID-19. The repertoires were released in a freely available public database meant as a resource for research on the immune response to SARS-CoV-2. The samples were drawn from the first 160 participants of the ongoing ImmuneRACE study and from some 1,300 subjects provided by 6 global collaborators. The sample metadata nearly always contained a de-identified subject ID, COVID-19 status, age in years and sex. HLA class I and class II types, where available, came from metadata supplied by the sample provider rather than from assay-based typing.

Concerning this clone: The target of this receptor is not known. No quality values exist for individual bases; no much larger clone is one base distant.

The germline V gene encodes CDR1 MNHEY and CDR2 SVGAGI. The CDR3 runs 14 residues from the cysteine to the phenylalanine. Left in the record is the CDR3 DNA by itself, 42 bases read in frame from the first base. Trimming costs V 9 bases and J 6 bases, and their ends lie 17 bases apart. TCRbeta CDR3 regions were amplified from genomic DNA using the immunoSEQ Assay, a bias-controlled multiplex PCR. On the authors' methods: The number of nucleated cells in each sample was estimated from the amplification of reference gene primers within the assay. Sequence reads were collapsed and filtered to measure the absolute abundance of every unique TCRbeta CDR3 rearrangement. Productive Simpson clonality was computed per sample as the square root of Simpson's diversity index over productive rearrangements. Sourced from immuneACCESS, this table was stored by TCRdb with only in-frame sequences that have V and J called. A share of the clones is absent; for the studies checked, an unresolved V gene accounts for under half, and the remainder has no known explanation. The D gene and trimming were derived from the DNA, and the V and J assignments and clone size from that table. This sample lists 42,000 or so clones; approximately 85% were detected once. Of the sample, approximately 39% falls within the top ten clones.

What the authors observed across the whole study: The quantity of clinical and demographic metadata differed by source and by participant and was supplied without curation.

Each collaborating institution followed its own protocols to collect whole blood in K2EDTA tubes. For TCRbeta analysis, collaborator samples were shipped as frozen whole blood, as isolated PBMCs, or as DNA extracted from either sample type. In this chain, TRBV6-5 is recombined with TRBJ2-2, and possibly TRBD2, on 5 matching bases. Sequences were obtained from peripheral blood. The sequence came from a man aged 40-49 years with active or convalescent COVID-19. The bases read TGTGCCAGTCGAGACTTTTTGAGGGCCGGGGAGCTGTTTTTT. Its amino acids are CASRDFLRAGELFF.